These 32 T cell receptor beta chains were all obtained from the same sample, sequenced in a study of OX40 agonist ivuxolimab in advanced cancers. Only in-frame clones appear in the TCRdb table, and some are missing; sequencing was by immunoSEQ multiplex PCR. Of over 45,000 clones listed, about 80% were seen once; the top ten hold about 4.5%. Sequenced material: CD4+ or CD8+ T cells sorted from blood, taken in a trial of the OX40 agonist ivuxolimab. These receptors were taken from an adult with an advanced solid tumor such as melanoma, head and neck, liver or kidney cancer.

The rearrangement joins TRBV7-8 to TRBJ2-3; no clear D gene. V was pared by 2 bases and J by 7 bases, with 7 bases between. The CDR3 covers 12 residues. CDR1 SGHVS and CDR2 FQNEAQ come from the germline V gene. The CDR3: CASSLIENTQYF. In DNA, the CDR3 is TGTGCCAGCAGCTTAATAGAGAATACGCAGTATTTT.

The chain combines TRBV29-1 with TRBJ2-1; D gene uncertain. Trimming took 4 bases from V and 2 from J, leaving 12 bases between them. Germline CDR1 SQVTM, CDR2 ANQGSEA. This CDR3 is 14 amino acids long. CDR3 protein: CSVAARLAYNEQFF. DNA for the CDR3: TGCAGCGTTGCTGCGAGGCTTGCCTACAATGAGCAGTTCTTC.

This chain uses TRBV19 with TRBJ2-5; TRBD1 aligns across 11 bases. Trimming at V came to 5 bases and at J to 5 bases, leaving 7 bases not matched to a gene. CDR3 length equals 15 residues. Germline assignment: CDR1 LNHDA and CDR2 SQIVND (reference sequence). The DNA for the CDR3 is TGTGCCAGTAGTCCCCGGACAGGGGGCCTGGAGACCCAGTACTTC. Translation: CASSPRTGGLETQYF.

This sequence joins TRBV7-9 and TRBJ2-3; TRBD2 is a possible D gene (5 bases). The germline V gene has CDR1 SEHNR and CDR2 FQNEAQ (reference sequence). The CDR3 length is 18 residues. Trimming cost V 1 base and J 7 bases, with 24 bases left between them. For the CDR3, the DNA is TGTGCCAGCAGCTTAGTGAGGGCGGCAGCTCCATCCGGATATACGCAGTATTTT. Translation gives CASSLVRAAAPSGYTQYF. Full variable domain (missing parts from reference TRBV7-9 and TRBJ2-3): DTGVSQNPRHKITKRGQNVTFRCDPISEHNRLYWYRQTLGQGPEFLTYFQNEAQLEKSRLLSDRFSAERPKGSFSTLEIQRTEQGDSAMYLCASSLVRAAAPSGYTQYFGPGTRLTVL.

This chain joins TRBV23-1 and TRBJ2-1; TRBD2 agrees at 13 bases. TRBV23-1 is filed as an ORF, its function uncertain. The CDR3 has 16 residues. V lost 6 bases to trimming and J lost 5 bases; unmatched junction nucleotides: 7. Here the CDR3 DNA reads TGCGCCAGCAGAACTAGCGGGGGGGCCATCCACAATGAGCAGTTCTTC. Amino acid sequence: CASRTSGGAIHNEQFF.

The chain recombines TRBV14 with TRBJ2-3, with 12 bases fitting TRBD2. CDR1 is SGHDN and CDR2 is FVKESK in the germline V gene. The ends lost 4 bases at V and 2 bases at J; junction bases unmatched: 4. This CDR3 is built from 16 residues. The CDR3 here is CASSLLAGGPTDTQYF. CDR3 DNA: TGTGCCAGCAGCCTCCTAGCGGGAGGGCCCACAGATACGCAGTATTTT.

The J gene is TRBJ1-2, the V gene TRBV11-2, with no clear D. CDR1 is SGHAT, CDR2 FQNNGV, per germline. V was shortened by 2 bases and J by 4 bases, with 14 bases between the two germline ends. The CDR3 has 15 amino acids. In DNA, the CDR3 is TGTGCCAGCAGCTTATTTTCAGGCGGCTTCTATGGCTACACCTTC. Amino acids: CASSLFSGGFYGYTF.

This clone has a single count. V usage is TRBV19 and J usage is TRBJ1-1, with 7 bases lining up with TRBD1. Germline V gene sequence: CDR1 LNHDA, CDR2 SQIVND (reference sequence). The CDR3 totals 14 residues. Trimming removed 7 bases from V and 2 bases from J; junction bases left unmatched: 7. In DNA, the CDR3 is TGTGCCAGTATAAAGGGGGACAGTAACACTGAAGCTTTCTTT. This encodes CASIKGDSNTEAFF.

The count of this clone is one. The gene calls are TRBV7-9 and TRBJ2-3, with D possibly TRBD1 on 6 matching bases. The CDR3 totals 15 residues. CDR1 and CDR2 (germline): SEHNR, FQNEAQ (reference sequence). The germline V and J ends were trimmed by 2 bases and 4 bases, with 13 bases remaining between them. The CDR3 DNA sequence: TGTGCCAGCAGCTTAAGGGGTTGGGGGCCAGATACGCAGTATTTT. It specifies CASSLRGWGPDTQYF.

The chain couples TRBV4-1 to TRBJ2-1, with TRBD1 matching 7 bases. V dropped 2 bases and J dropped 6; count of bases not matched to a gene: 7. The CDR3 has 15 residues. Germline V gives CDR1 MGHRA, CDR2 YSYEKL. DNA of the CDR3: TGCGCCAGCAGCCAACACGACAGGGCCAGCAATGAGCAGTTCTTC. Translation gives CASSQHDRASNEQFF.

The J gene is TRBJ1-2, the V gene TRBV7-3; possible D gene TRBD1, 6 bases. Germline V gene data show CDR1 as SGHTA and CDR2 as FQGTGA. The CDR3 is 15 residues long. V was trimmed by 2 bases and J by 3 bases, leaving 13 bases between them. The CDR3 protein is CASSLADSPHYGYTF. In DNA form, the CDR3 reads TGTGCCAGCAGCTTAGCGGACAGCCCTCACTATGGCTACACCTTC.

V usage is TRBV7-3 and J usage is TRBJ1-5; D perhaps matches TRBD1 (6 bases). Germline V CDR1 and CDR2: SGHTA, FQGTGA. The V gene lost 5 bases and the J gene lost 0 bases, with 17 bases spanning the gap. This CDR3 has 17 amino acids. CDR3 DNA: TGTGCCAGCAGCCACCCTTGGGGACAAGATAGCAATCAGCCCCAGCATTTT. This sequence encodes CASSHPWGQDSNQPQHF.

The chain couples TRBV4-2 to TRBJ2-2; D might be TRBD1 (6 bases). This CDR3 has 16 amino acids. The V gene lost 5 bases and the J gene lost 6 bases, with 19 bases spanning the gap. The germline CDR1 and CDR2 sequences are LGHNA and YNFKEQ. The CDR3 reads CASSFLMTGQSGELFF. CDR3 DNA sequence: TGTGCCAGCAGCTTTCTAATGACAGGTCAATCCGGGGAGCTGTTTTTT.

This clone has more than one count but fewer than ten. The J gene is TRBJ2-3, the V gene TRBV9; possibly TRBD2 for D (7 bases). The germline gives CDR1 SGDLS, CDR2 YYNGEE. CDR3 length: 14 residues. The V and J ends lost 4 bases and 5 bases respectively, with 14 bases between them. The CDR3 region is CASSSGGPGDTQYF. In DNA, the CDR3 is TGTGCCAGCAGCTCCGGGGGGCCGGGAGATACGCAGTATTTT. Based on the CDR3 plus reference TRBV9 and TRBJ2-3, the full variable domain is DSGVTQTPKHLITATGQRVTLRCSPRSGDLSVYWYQQSLDQGLQFLIQYYNGEERAKGNILERFSAQQFPDLHSELNLSSLELGDSALYFCASSSGGPGDTQYFGPGTRLTVL.

The genes are TRBV28 and TRBJ2-1; D tentatively fits TRBD1 or TRBD2 (6 bases each). Per the germline V gene, CDR1 is MDHEN and CDR2 is SYDVKM. Trimming removed 6 bases at V and 7 bases at J, with 19 bases between. This CDR3 region has 15 residues. In DNA form, the CDR3 reads TGTGCCAGCAGAGCCCGGAGGGGGGCGGCGAATGAGCAGTTCTTC. Amino acids: CASRARRGAANEQFF. Using reference TRBV28 and TRBJ2-1 for the parts outside the CDR3, the full variable domain is DVKVTQSSRYLVKRTGEKVFLECVQDMDHENMFWYRQDPGLGLRLIYFSYDVKMKEKGDIPEGYSVSREKKERFSLILESASTNQTSMYLCASRARRGAANEQFFGPGTRLTVL.

The V gene is TRBV18, the J gene TRBJ2-7; 7 nucleotides line up with TRBD1. The length of the CDR3 is 15 residues. The germline V gene has CDR1 KGHSH and CDR2 LQKENI. V trimming: 3 bases; J trimming: 3 bases; junction bases outside the gene matches: 8. CDR3 loop: CASSPGQVGLYEQYF. CDR3 coding DNA: TGTGCCAGCTCACCCGGACAGGTTGGGCTCTACGAGCAGTACTTC. The whole variable domain, filled in from reference TRBV18 and TRBJ2-7, reads NAGVMQNPRHLVRRRGQEARLRCSPMKGHSHVYWYRQLPEEGLKFMVYLQKENIIDESGMPKERFSAEFPKEGPSILRIQQVVRGDSAAYFCASSPGQVGLYEQYFGPGTRLTVT.

The gene calls are TRBV4-1 and TRBJ2-7; 7 bases are a match to TRBD2. Germline CDR1 reads MGHRA; CDR2 reads YSYEKL. The junction had 11 bases not matched to a gene; V was cut back by 3 bases and J by 6 bases. The CDR3 consists of 15 residues. CDR3 coding DNA: TGCGCCAGCAGCCAGGCCGGGACTACACCGGGCGAGCAGTACTTC. The encoded protein is CASSQAGTTPGEQYF.

The chain carries TRBV10-3 and TRBJ2-2; D may match TRBD1 or TRBD2 (5 bases each). CDR3 length: 15 amino acids. In germline, CDR1 is ENHRY, CDR2 SYGVKD. Trimming stripped 3 bases from V and 1 base from J, with 9 bases between. The DNA for the CDR3 is TGTGCCATCAGTGATAGCGACAGGAACACCGGGGAGCTGTTTTTT. It specifies CAISDSDRNTGELFF.

The chain has TRBV7-3 and TRBJ2-1, with D possibly matching TRBD2 (6 bases). Germline V lookup: CDR1 SGHTA, CDR2 FQGTGA. The CDR3 totals 16 residues. V gave up 4 bases and J gave up 1 base, with 14 bases separating them. Written as DNA, the CDR3 is TGTGCCAGCAGCTCTCATAGCGGAAGATCCTACAATGAGCAGTTCTTC. Residues: CASSSHSGRSYNEQFF. The complete variable domain, with remaining parts taken from reference TRBV7-3 and TRBJ2-1, reads GAGVSQTPSNKVTEKGKYVELRCDPISGHTALYWYRQSLGQGPEFLIYFQGTGAADDSGLPNDRFFAVRPEGSVSTLKIQRTERGDSAVYLCASSSHSGRSYNEQFFGPGTRLTVL.

The chain carries TRBV30 and TRBJ2-7; tentatively, D is TRBD1 or TRBD2 (6 bases each). V shed 3 bases and J shed 7 bases, with 13 bases lying between them. CDR1 is GTSNPN and CDR2 is SVGIG in the germline V gene (reference sequence). The CDR3 covers 12 residues. CDR3 residues: CAWSGGRREQYF. CDR3 in DNA: TGTGCCTGGAGCGGGGGCAGAAGGGAGCAGTACTTC.

V usage is TRBV28 and J usage is TRBJ1-5, with D possibly TRBD1 on 6 matching bases. The CDR3 loop spans 16 amino acids. Germline V gene data show CDR1 as MDHEN and CDR2 as SYDVKM. V lost 3 bases and J lost 3, with 15 bases in between. The CDR3 DNA reads TGTGCCAGCAGTTTTACATCAGGGGCCCTCAATCAGCCCCAGCATTTT. It translates to CASSFTSGALNQPQHF.

The CDR3 DNA follows: TGTGCCAGCAGCTACCCCCTCTCAGGCCCAACAGATACGCAGTATTTT. It translates to CASSYPLSGPTDTQYF. The chain has TRBV28 and TRBJ2-3, with no clear D. The CDR3 runs 16 residues. The V end lost 6 bases, the J end lost 3 bases, and 19 bases lay between the germline ends. From germline, CDR1 is MDHEN and CDR2 SYDVKM.

The V and J genes are TRBV2 and TRBJ2-7; 8 nucleotides align to TRBD1. Looked up from germline, CDR1 is SNHLY and CDR2 is FYNNEI. The CDR3 has 16 residues. J was trimmed by 7 bases and V by 7 bases; bases with no gene match: 18. CDR3 bases: TGTGCCAGCACCCCCTTCGGCGGGACAGGCCTCTTGGAGCAGTACTTC. It yields the protein CASTPFGGTGLLEQYF.

The V gene is TRBV9, the J gene TRBJ2-2; TRBD2 matches at 8 bases. Germline lookup yields CDR1 SGDLS and CDR2 YYNGEE. Losses at the gene ends were 2 bases for V and 0 bases for J; bases not matched to a gene: 6. The CDR3 totals 17 residues. In DNA, the CDR3 is TGTGCCAGCAGCGTCTTAGGGGGACTAGCGAACACCGGGGAGCTGTTTTTT. Translating it yields CASSVLGGLANTGELFF.

The genes are TRBV28 and TRBJ2-1; the D gene is possibly TRBD1 (5 bases). The V end lost 4 bases, the J end lost 1 base, and 8 bases lay between the germline ends. This CDR3 is 14 amino acids long. The germline V gene encodes CDR1 MDHEN and CDR2 SYDVKM. The DNA for the CDR3 is TGTGCCAGCAGTTCGGCAGGGTCCTACAATGAGCAGTTCTTC. It yields the protein CASSSAGSYNEQFF.

The gene calls are TRBV2 and TRBJ2-7, with D unresolved. CDR3 length: 15 amino acids. Trimming cost V 0 bases and J 6 bases, with 15 bases left between them. CDR1 and CDR2 (germline): SNHLY, FYNNEI. CDR3 amino acids: CASSEAALPLGEQYF. The CDR3, as DNA: TGTGCCAGCAGTGAAGCCGCGCTCCCTCTCGGCGAGCAGTACTTC.

The gene calls are TRBV29-1 and TRBJ2-5, with D maybe TRBD2 (7 bases). CDR1 and CDR2 (germline): SQVTM, ANQGSEA. The V and J ends lost 3 bases and 4 bases respectively, with 12 bases between them. This CDR3 region has 13 residues. The CDR3 bases are TGCAGCGTTGACGGGGGGCGCATAGAGACCCAGTACTTC. Its translation is CSVDGGRIETQYF.

The chain recombines TRBV6-5 with TRBJ1-5; D is unresolved. The germline V gene has CDR1 MNHEY and CDR2 SVGAGI. V lost 2 bases and J lost 2, with 10 bases in between. This CDR3 comprises 15 residues. CDR3 bases: TGTGCCAGCAGTTACGCCGGTTGGGGCAATCAGCCCCAGCATTTT. It translates to CASSYAGWGNQPQHF.

The gene calls are TRBV19 and TRBJ2-1; D possibly corresponds to TRBD2 (5 bases). The V gene's germline CDR1 is LNHDA and CDR2 SQIVND (reference sequence). V lost 5 bases and J 9 bases, leaving 20 bases between the germline ends. The CDR3 extends over 15 amino acids. The CDR3 reads CASSAPGSPTIEQFF. The CDR3 region has the DNA TGTGCCAGTAGTGCACCGGGATCGCCCACAATTGAGCAGTTCTTC.

This chain joins TRBV4-1 and TRBJ1-3, with TRBD1 matching over 8 bases. The trim removed 4 bases at V and 0 bases at J, leaving 8 bases unmatched. From germline, CDR1 is MGHRA and CDR2 YSYEKL. The CDR3 loop spans 17 amino acids. CDR3 loop: CASSPDRDTSSGNTIYF. The CDR3 DNA follows: TGCGCCAGCAGCCCGGACAGGGACACCAGCTCTGGAAACACCATATATTTT.

The chain is built from TRBV5-1 and TRBJ1-1; D gene unclear. CDR3 length equals 13 residues. Germline values: CDR1 SGHRS, CDR2 YFSETQ. Trimming stripped 2 bases from V and 3 bases from J, with 8 bases between. The CDR3 DNA follows: TGCGCCAGCAGCTTCGGAGGGTACACTGAAGCTTTCTTT. Protein product: CASSFGGYTEAFF.

The V call is TRBV5-1, the J call TRBJ2-2; D remains ambiguous. V lost 0 bases and J 4 bases, leaving 10 bases between the germline ends. CDR3 length equals 15 residues. CDR1 and CDR2 from the germline V gene are SGHRS and YFSETQ. The CDR3, as DNA: TGCGCCAGCAGCTTGGGGCTAGATATCACCGGGGAGCTGTTTTTT. Its protein product is CASSLGLDITGELFF. The whole variable domain, filled in from reference TRBV5-1 and TRBJ2-2, reads KAGVTQTPRYLIKTRGQQVTLSCSPISGHRSVSWYQQTPGQGLQFLFEYFSETQRNKGNFPGRFSGRQFSNSRSEMNVSTLELGDSALYLCASSLGLDITGELFFGEGSRLTVL.